The rows below give T cell receptor beta chains drawn from one sample of a study of OX40 agonist ivuxolimab in advanced cancers. Sequencing used immunoSEQ multiplex PCR; TCRdb keeps in-frame clones, though not all of them. The repertoire includes 60,000 to 95,000 clones, approximately 81% of them detected once, and roughly a sixth sits in the top ten. This sample comprised CD4+ or CD8+ T cells sorted from blood, obtained in a trial of the OX40 agonist ivuxolimab. The receptor set was obtained from an adult with an advanced solid tumor such as melanoma, head and neck, liver or kidney cancer. Each CDR3 is given without its conserved first and last residue. Each record gives: CDR3 length, V gene, clone size, D gene, CDR3 protein. The D gene is left open where the match is weak. Clone size is shown for a subset of rows, as once, few, many or a class of expanded clone.

13 TRBV4-1 NA TRBD1 ASSQVGQANYGYT
11 TRBV6-6 NA NA ASSSASRDTQY
14 TRBV9 NA NA ASSVARPPGHTEAF
11 TRBV6-6 NA NA ASSYSKWDEQF
14 TRBV27 NA NA ASRPASQTALYGYT
12 TRBV5-1 NA NA ASSPGSPGNTIY
11 TRBV18 few NA ASSPGGGNTQY
13 TRBV9 NA TRBD1 ASSLRQGDPGELF
11 TRBV2 once NA AMTRDTHTEAF
14 TRBV27 few TRBD2 ASSSQSGSSYNEQF
15 TRBV28 NA TRBD1 ASSFFPRGVRGTEAF
14 TRBV19 few NA ASSLPQSGLNQPQH
12 TRBV27 NA NA ASKAPSNTGELF
14 TRBV27 NA NA ASSLRGKGNTGELF
13 TRBV11-3 NA NA ASSLEGGSTDTQY
10 TRBV29-1 NA NA SAGLFQETQY
14 TRBV18 NA TRBD1 ASSFTTGTTGNTIY
15 TRBV14 NA NA ASSQFLKGSRNYGYT
13 TRBV16 NA TRBD2 ASGSSGRAGNEQF
13 TRBV5-1 NA NA ASSFSGLSNEKLF
10 TRBV28 NA NA ASSYRPGPQH
9 TRBV28 NA TRBD2 LSGRAHEQY
10 TRBV11-2 NA NA ASSLQAYEQY
11 TRBV19 NA NA ASSRSLQETQY
14 TRBV6-6 NA TRBD1 ASSYGGQGGNQPQH
9 TRBV29-1 NA NA SDWSGTEAF
9 TRBV5-1 NA NA ASRQGAEQY
16 TRBV11-2 NA TRBD2 ASSPGRGAGAGYNEQF
12 TRBV6-1 NA NA ASIKDGLNQPQH
13 TRBV5-1 NA TRBD2 ASSGTSGGSYEQY
12 TRBV27 NA NA ASSWGRTYNEQF
10 TRBV5-4 NA NA ASSSQVREQF
11 TRBV7-9 NA NA ASSHQDGGEQY
12 TRBV2 NA TRBD2 ASRSSGVYNEQF
14 TRBV5-1 NA NA ASSLAGQRSYNEQF
17 TRBV4-1 NA TRBD2 ASSHPGLAGGLNKDEQF
11 TRBV5-6 NA NA ASSFSANEKLF
12 TRBV10-2 NA NA ASSVGGRPEKLF
11 TRBV7-6 NA NA ASSLAPGSEAF
14 TRBV7-9 NA NA ASSQDGTSNTGELF
11 TRBV7-9 NA TRBD1 ASSHGTADGYT